This T cell receptor (beta chain) was sequenced during a study of cytomegalovirus exposure and HLA in healthy donors. Points from the study as a whole: Several top significant clusters appeared, in a later analysis, to be linked to common viral pathogens. A likely sequencing artifact accounted for one observed cluster of highly shared sequence variants. Presence/absence analysis assumed near-uniform sequencing depth across donors.

V gave up 7 bases and J gave up 4 bases; unmatched junction bases: 12. Germline V gives CDR1 SGHTA, CDR2 FQGNSA. This CDR3 region has 17 residues. Primers for the PCR totalled 60 Vbeta and 13 Jbeta. The method was immunoSEQ multiplex PCR; TCRdb's version includes in-frame clones alone and lacks a portion of them. Of about 90,000 clones listed, 70% to 85% are singletons. A word on this clone: The target antigen is unknown.

This receptor was obtained from a man aged 25-45 years in good health and CMV-seropositive. J is TRBJ2-6 and V is TRBV7-2; 8 nucleotides line up with TRBD1. The specimen was PBMCs. The CDR3 here is CASTEDRVLSGANVLTF. The DNA for the CDR3 is TGTGCCAGCACCGAGGACAGGGTTCTATCCGGGGCCAACGTCCTGACTTTC.